One sample yielded the 11 T cell receptor beta chains listed below, sequenced in a study of shared clonotypes between healthy human individuals. TCRdb's table, derived via immunoSEQ multiplex PCR, lists solely in-frame clones and lacks some. Of some 2.1 million clones in the sample, 95% are singletons; the top ten hold 0.13%. The sample comprised naive CD4+ T cells sorted from blood. Subset: CD45RA+ positively selected. The receptors originated from a man younger than 35 in good health.

This clone was recorded once. The chain couples TRBV7-2 to TRBJ2-5, with 7 bases aligning to TRBD1. The length of the CDR3 is 15 residues. V shed 5 bases and J 2 bases; nucleotides not matched to a gene: 8. CDR1 SGHTA and CDR2 FQGNSA come from the germline V gene. The CDR3 protein is CASSPRTGPQETQYF. The CDR3 DNA reads as TGTGCCAGCAGCCCGAGGACAGGACCTCAAGAGACCCAGTACTTC.

The rearrangement joins TRBV27 to TRBJ1-6; 10 bases are a match to TRBD1. CDR3 length: 14 amino acids. J gave up 9 bases and V 5 bases, and 4 bases lay outside the gene matches. The germline CDR1 and CDR2 sequences are MNHEY and SMNVEV (reference sequence). In DNA, the CDR3 is TGTGCCAGCAGTACCGGGACAGGGGTTTCACCCCTCCACTTT. This sequence encodes CASSTGTGVSPLHF.

The rearrangement links TRBV7-9 to TRBJ1-3; D gene unclear. The V gene's germline CDR1 is SEHNR and CDR2 FQNEAQ (reference sequence). Trimming stripped 5 bases from V and 2 bases from J, with 13 bases between. CDR3 length: 15 amino acids. CDR3 residues: CASSPWTAAGNTIYF. CDR3 bases: TGTGCCAGCAGCCCGTGGACCGCAGCTGGAAACACCATATATTTT.

The chain is built from TRBV19 and TRBJ1-2; possibly TRBD1 for D (6 bases). From germline, CDR1 is LNHDA and CDR2 SQIVND (reference sequence). Trimming removed 7 bases from V and 4 bases from J, with 16 bases in between. This CDR3 region has 14 residues. For the CDR3, the DNA is TGTGCCAGTACCTCGACAGGTCTAGGCTATGGCTACACCTTC. Protein product: CASTSTGLGYGYTF.

CDR3 nucleotides: TGCGCCAGCAGCCCGAGGACAGGGTCAGGAAACACCATATATTTT. This gives the protein CASSPRTGSGNTIYF. V and J are TRBV4-1 and TRBJ1-3, with 8 bases aligning to TRBD1. This CDR3 region has 15 residues. J lost 4 bases, V lost 4 bases, and 6 bases had no gene match. Germline-derived CDR1 and CDR2 are MGHRA and YSYEKL.

The table lists this clone with a count of one. The V call is TRBV2, the J call TRBJ2-5; a weak D match, TRBD1 (6 bases). The CDR3 is 11 residues long. CDR1 is SNHLY and CDR2 is FYNNEI in the germline V gene. Trimming pared 8 bases from V and 5 bases from J, leaving 9 bases between. The CDR3 loop is CASAGQETQYF. The CDR3 DNA is TGTGCCAGCGCAGGACAGGAGACCCAGTACTTC.

This clone is a singleton in its sample. This chain connects TRBV30 to TRBJ1-3; D not certain. The length of the CDR3 is 13 residues. CDR1 and CDR2 (germline): GTSNPN, SVGIG (reference sequence). V gave up 2 bases and J gave up 0 bases, with 5 bases separating them. The DNA for the CDR3 is TGTGCCTGGAGTCGAATCTCTGGAAACACCATATATTTT. As protein: CAWSRISGNTIYF.

The chain is built from TRBV6-5 and TRBJ2-7; 8 bases are a match to TRBD2. The V segment lost 2 bases and the J segment 5 bases; nucleotides outside the gene matches: 8. From germline, CDR1 is MNHEY and CDR2 SVGAGI. This CDR3 has 15 amino acids. The CDR3 DNA follows: TGTGCCAGCAGTTACCTGAGACTAGCGTCCCACGAGCAGTACTTC. This codes for CASSYLRLASHEQYF.

The sample holds one count of this clone. In the same sample, other DNA sequences code for this CDR3. The chain recombines TRBV7-2 with TRBJ2-1; D remains ambiguous. V dropped 2 bases and J dropped 1 base, with 3 bases sitting between them. The germline gives CDR1 SGHTA, CDR2 FQGNSA. The CDR3 runs to 13 residues. CDR3 nucleotide sequence: TGTGCCAGCAGCTTAAATTCCTACAATGAGCAGTTCTTC. Its translation is CASSLNSYNEQFF.

This chain uses TRBV11-3 with TRBJ2-3; D tentatively fits TRBD1 or TRBD2 (5 bases each). V was pared by 2 bases and J by 0 bases, with 9 bases between. The CDR3 has 15 amino acids. The V gene's germline CDR1 is SGHNT and CDR2 YENEEA. The CDR3 nucleotides are TGTGCCAGCAGCTTAAACGGGGCCAGCACAGATACGCAGTATTTT. Protein product: CASSLNGASTDTQYF.

The table lists this clone with a count of one. The gene calls are TRBV15 and TRBJ1-2; TRBD1 matches at 7 bases. The CDR3 sequence is 14 residues long. With V trimmed by 1 base and J by 1 base, 0 bases remained unmatched. The germline gives CDR1 LNHNV, CDR2 YYDKDF (reference sequence). In nucleotides, the CDR3 is TGTGCCACCAGCAGAGGGGACAGTAACTATGGCTACACCTTC. Translated: CATSRGDSNYGYTF.